These 29 T cell receptor beta chains were sequenced from one sample in a study of cytomegalovirus exposure and HLA in healthy donors. In the PCR, 60 Vbeta and 13 Jbeta primers were used. The method was immunoSEQ multiplex PCR; TCRdb's version includes in-frame clones alone and lacks a portion of them. Among about 150,000 clones listed, 84% were seen once. The sample taken for sequencing was PBMCs. The receptor set was obtained from a man between 18 and 29 years old in good health and CMV-seronegative.

This clone was found once. The chain carries TRBV28 and TRBJ1-2, with D possibly being TRBD1 (6 bases). The CDR3 loop spans 14 amino acids. Per germline, CDR1 MDHEN and CDR2 SYDVKM. With 6 bases removed from V and 2 bases from J, the gap between germline ends came to 13 bases. The chain's CDR3 is CASRFPGQNYGYTF. For the CDR3, the DNA is TGTGCCAGCAGGTTCCCAGGACAGAACTATGGCTACACCTTC.

The gene calls are TRBV5-1 and TRBJ2-1, with 11 bases that match TRBD1. This CDR3 region has 14 residues. In germline, CDR1 is SGHRS, CDR2 YFSETQ. J gave up 7 bases and V 7 bases, and 7 bases lay outside the gene matches. The CDR3 DNA reads as TGCGCCAGCGGACAGGGGGCGCATAATAATGAGCAGTTCTTC. The encoded protein is CASGQGAHNNEQFF.

J is TRBJ1-1 and V is TRBV9; D uncertain. The ends were cut back, 1 base at V and 6 bases at J, with 22 bases in the middle. CDR3 length: 17 amino acids. Germline V CDR1 and CDR2: SGDLS, YYNGEE. In DNA form, the CDR3 reads TGTGCCAGCAGCGTAACCGATGTGGAGGGTTGGAATTCTGAAGCTTTCTTT. It specifies CASSVTDVEGWNSEAFF.

This sequence joins TRBV7-2 and TRBJ2-2, with D maybe TRBD2 (6 bases). The V gene lost 6 bases and the J gene lost 4 bases, with 6 bases spanning the gap. Germline CDR1 reads SGHTA; CDR2 reads FQGNSA. This CDR3 has 12 amino acids. CDR3 nucleotide sequence: TGTGCCAGCAGGCGGGGCACCGGGGAGCTGTTTTTT. It is translated as CASRRGTGELFF.

V gene TRBV10-3 combines with J gene TRBJ2-3; 8 bases align to TRBD2. Unmatched junction bases numbered 6, after V lost 5 bases and J lost 2 bases. Per the germline V gene, CDR1 is ENHRY and CDR2 is SYGVKD. The CDR3 sequence is 15 residues long. The CDR3 nucleotides read TGTGCCATCAGTCAGACTAGCGAACCCACAGATACGCAGTATTTT. This codes for CAISQTSEPTDTQYF.

The chain uses TRBV15 and TRBJ2-1; TRBD1 is a possible D gene (5 bases). CDR1 and CDR2 from the germline V gene are LNHNV and YYDKDF (reference sequence). Trimming took off 4 bases at V and 9 bases at J, with 16 bases between the two ends. The CDR3 extends over 14 amino acids. The chain's CDR3 is CATSTELGQVEQFF. CDR3 sequence (DNA): TGTGCCACCAGCACGGAATTGGGGCAAGTTGAGCAGTTCTTC.

The V gene is TRBV27, the J gene TRBJ1-5; the D gene is possibly TRBD1 (6 bases). V lost 6 bases and J 7 bases, leaving 16 bases between the germline ends. Germline CDR1 MNHEY, CDR2 SMNVEV (reference sequence). The CDR3 contains 14 residues. CDR3 residues: CASRNTGLGQPQHF. CDR3 DNA sequence: TGTGCCAGCAGGAATACAGGGCTGGGGCAGCCCCAGCATTTT.

This chain connects TRBV27 to TRBJ2-1; D might be TRBD2 (6 bases). Trimming pared 11 bases from V and 5 bases from J, leaving 13 bases between. The CDR3 loop spans 12 amino acids. CDR1 MNHEY and CDR2 SMNVEV come from the germline V gene (reference sequence). This chain's CDR3 is CASPGGNNEQFF. DNA for the CDR3: TGTGCCTCGCCTGGCGGGAACAATGAGCAGTTCTTC.

The chain links TRBV2 to TRBJ2-5; 8 positions match TRBD1. Germline loops: CDR1 SNHLY, CDR2 FYNNEI. Germline trimming cut 8 bases from V and 1 base from J; bases unmatched to any gene: 6. The CDR3 has 14 residues. The CDR3 bases are TGTGCCAGCCACAGACAGGGGCCCCAAGAGACCCAGTACTTC. Translation gives CASHRQGPQETQYF.

The chain combines TRBV11-2 with TRBJ1-1; 7 bases fit TRBD1. CDR1 SGHAT and CDR2 FQNNGV come from the germline V gene. The CDR3 is 13 residues long. The junction had 0 bases not matched to a gene; V was cut back by 0 bases and J by 5 bases. The CDR3 DNA reads as TGTGCCAGCAGCTTAGACAGGGGGACTGAAGCTTTCTTT. Its translation: CASSLDRGTEAFF.

The chain couples TRBV27 to TRBJ1-1; 9 bases fit TRBD1. This CDR3 has 14 amino acids. After removal of 3 bases from V and 5 bases from J, the junction contained 4 bases not matched to a gene. Germline V gene data show CDR1 as MNHEY and CDR2 as SMNVEV (reference sequence). This chain's CDR3 is CASSFGTGLTEAFF. CDR3 DNA sequence: TGTGCCAGCAGTTTTGGGACAGGGTTAACTGAAGCTTTCTTT.

The CDR3 coding sequence is TGTGCCAGCAGCGAGGGGGACTATGGCTACACCTTC. It specifies CASSEGDYGYTF. The genes are TRBV7-9 and TRBJ1-2; TRBD1 might be the D (6 bases). The ends were cut back, 5 bases at V and 3 bases at J, with 7 bases in the middle. The CDR3 consists of 12 residues. Germline CDR1 reads SEHNR; CDR2 reads FQNEAQ (reference sequence).

This sequence joins TRBV2 and TRBJ2-7, with D unresolved. Trimming shortened V by 7 bases and J by 0 bases, and 10 bases separated the two germline ends. Germline V gene lookup returns CDR1 SNHLY and CDR2 FYNNEI. The CDR3 consists of 13 residues. The DNA for the CDR3 is TGTGCCAGCACGGGTCCTGCCTCCTACGAGCAGTACTTC. Its translation: CASTGPASYEQYF. The full variable domain, rest sourced from reference TRBV2 and TRBJ2-7, is EPEVTQTPSHQVTQMGQEVILRCVPISNHLYFYWYRQILGQKVEFLVSFYNNEISEKSEIFDDQFSVERPDGSNFTLKIRSTKLEDSAMYFCASTGPASYEQYFGPGTRLTVT.

CDR3 coding DNA: TGTGCCGGCCTACAGCCTTACGAGCAGTACTTC. Its protein product is CAGLQPYEQYF. The chain links TRBV6-7 to TRBJ2-7; D not resolved. TRBV6-7 is an ORF, and what it does is uncertain. The CDR3 has 11 residues. The germline V and J ends were trimmed by 11 bases and 4 bases, with 12 bases remaining between them.

The chain couples TRBV25-1 to TRBJ2-7, with TRBD2 matching 7 bases. Germline V CDR1 and CDR2: MGHDK, SYGVNS. CDR3 length equals 15 residues. V dropped 5 bases and J dropped 4; count of bases not matched to a gene: 11. CDR3 bases: TGTGCCAGCAGTTTGGGGGGGGGTATAGGGTACGAGCAGTACTTC. Protein sequence: CASSLGGGIGYEQYF.

The gene calls are TRBV2 and TRBJ2-7, with D tentatively TRBD1 (6 bases). Per the germline V gene, CDR1 is SNHLY and CDR2 is FYNNEI. The CDR3 runs to 14 residues. V was shortened by 6 bases and J by 4 bases, with 16 bases between the two germline ends. The CDR3 here is CASSQGQMNYEQYF. CDR3 DNA sequence: TGTGCCAGCAGCCAGGGGCAGATGAATTACGAGCAGTACTTC.

V and J are TRBV28 and TRBJ2-5; D might be TRBD2 (6 bases). Judging by the DNA end, TRBJ2-7 fits better; the J call may be wrong. CDR3 size: 14 residues. Germline loops: CDR1 MDHEN, CDR2 SYDVKM. CDR3 coding DNA: TGTGCCAGCAGTTTATTGCGGGGCAGCTACGAGCAGTACTTC. It translates to CASSLLRGSYEQYF.

This clone was seen once. J is TRBJ1-5 and V is TRBV28; TRBD1 aligns across 12 bases. This CDR3 region has 16 residues. Germline-derived CDR1 and CDR2 are MDHEN and SYDVKM. V gave up 4 bases and J gave up 6 bases; unmatched junction bases: 7. CDR3 loop: CASSSGTGGYGQPQHF. The DNA for the CDR3 is TGTGCCAGCAGTTCAGGGACAGGGGGCTATGGTCAGCCCCAGCATTTT.

The chain uses TRBV6-5 and TRBJ2-1; 9 bases agree with TRBD1. Trimming removed 7 bases from V and 10 bases from J; junction bases left unmatched: 8. CDR1 MNHEY and CDR2 SVGAGI come from the germline V gene. The CDR3 totals 13 residues. Here the CDR3 reads CASTRTGVGEQFF. The CDR3, as DNA: TGTGCCAGCACGCGGACAGGGGTAGGAGAGCAGTTCTTC.

This clone was seen a handful of times. The chain uses TRBV5-8 and TRBJ1-5; tentative D call: TRBD1 (5 bases). The V gene's germline CDR1 is SGHTS and CDR2 YDEGEE. The CDR3 has 18 residues. Trimming took 0 bases from V and 2 from J, leaving 18 bases between them. CDR3 sequence: CASSLVFGRGTGNQPQHF. CDR3 nucleotide sequence: TGTGCCAGCAGCTTGGTGTTTGGACGGGGGACGGGCAATCAGCCCCAGCATTTT.

The chain carries TRBV29-1 and TRBJ1-2; D perhaps matches TRBD1 (6 bases). The V gene lost 4 bases and the J gene lost 4 bases, with 13 bases spanning the gap. This CDR3 spans 13 amino acids. The V gene's germline CDR1 is SQVTM and CDR2 ANQGSEA. The CDR3 coding sequence is TGCAGCGTTGCCCCTTCGGACAGCTATGGCTACACCTTC. Its translation: CSVAPSDSYGYTF.

The V call is TRBV11-2, the J call TRBJ2-7; possible D gene TRBD1, 5 bases. Trimming removed 5 bases at V and 7 bases at J, with 18 bases between. CDR1 is SGHAT, CDR2 FQNNGV, per germline. There are 14 residues in the CDR3. The CDR3 nucleotides are TGTGCCAGCAGCGGGGCACTGAGTCAAAGGGAGCAGTACTTC. Translation gives CASSGALSQREQYF.

V and J are TRBV19 and TRBJ2-7; D is possibly TRBD2 (5 bases). Trimming left V 3 bases short and J 5 bases short, with 11 bases between. This CDR3 has 13 residues. Germline-derived CDR1 and CDR2 are LNHDA and SQIVND (reference sequence). The CDR3 nucleotides read TGTGCCAGTAGTATTAGGGAGAACGACGAGCAGTACTTC. Protein: CASSIRENDEQYF.

The chain couples TRBV28 to TRBJ1-3; D ambiguous. The CDR3 has 12 amino acids. Germline V gene data show CDR1 as MDHEN and CDR2 as SYDVKM. Trimming took 10 bases from V and 0 from J, leaving 7 bases between them. The CDR3 nucleotides are TGTGCCACCATTTCCTCTGGAAACACCATATATTTT. Amino acids: CATISSGNTIYF.

In its sample, this clone was seen once. The chain uses TRBV28 and TRBJ2-2, with 7 positions matching TRBD1. V dropped 5 bases and J dropped 4; count of bases not matched to a gene: 7. The CDR3 totals 15 residues. Germline loops: CDR1 MDHEN, CDR2 SYDVKM. DNA for the CDR3: TGTGCCAGCAGTCTCTCCGGGACAGTCACCGGGGAGCTGTTTTTT. Translation: CASSLSGTVTGELFF.

V and J are TRBV11-2 and TRBJ2-1, with 9 bases aligning to TRBD2. The V segment lost 2 bases and the J segment 1 base; nucleotides outside the gene matches: 9. Germline CDR1 is SGHAT and CDR2 is FQNNGV. The CDR3 consists of 18 residues. The CDR3 DNA reads TGTGCCAGCAGCTTACTAGCGGGAAAGACGAGTTCCTACAATGAGCAGTTCTTC. Protein: CASSLLAGKTSSYNEQFF.

This clone was detected once. The J gene is TRBJ2-5, the V gene TRBV27; TRBD1 agrees at 7 bases. V lost 5 bases to trimming and J lost 4 bases; unmatched junction nucleotides: 7. The CDR3 consists of 14 residues. CDR1 MNHEY and CDR2 SMNVEV come from the germline V gene (reference sequence). In nucleotides, the CDR3 is TGTGCCAGCAGTAACTACAGGGGTCGAGAGACCCAGTACTTC. Its protein is CASSNYRGRETQYF.

This chain uses TRBV10-3 with TRBJ2-3, with 9 bases aligning to TRBD2. Germline V lookup: CDR1 ENHRY, CDR2 SYGVKD. Trimming removed 9 bases from V and 4 bases from J; junction bases left unmatched: 14. CDR3 length: 16 residues. CDR3 region: CAITGNSGSGADTQYF. CDR3 nucleotides: TGTGCCATAACGGGAAATAGCGGGAGTGGGGCAGATACGCAGTATTTT.

The chain employs TRBV11-2 and TRBJ2-1, with 9 bases identical to TRBD1. V was pared by 5 bases and J by 2 bases, with 4 bases of the junction left unmatched. Germline-derived CDR1 and CDR2 are SGHAT and FQNNGV. The CDR3 consists of 15 residues. The CDR3 bases are TGTGCCAGCAGCACCGGGACAGGGACCTACAATGAGCAGTTCTTC. This translates into CASSTGTGTYNEQFF. Filled out from reference TRBV11-2 and TRBJ2-1, the complete variable domain reads EAGVAQSPRYKIIEKRQSVAFWCNPISGHATLYWYQQILGQGPKLLIQFQNNGVVDDSQLPKDRFSAERLKGVDSTLKIQPAKLEDSAVYLCASSTGTGTYNEQFFGPGTRLTVL.